These 5 T cell receptor beta chains were sequenced from one sample in a study of blood T cells in healthy people across ages. A second PCR, run for about 6 to 11 cycles, used a sample-barcoded 5' primer plus a J-beta primer mix. TCRdb processed the 5' RACE reads anew with MiXCR; each CDR3 protein has one entry. The table has some 940,000 distinct CDR3 sequences, about 29% seen once. The data were also submitted as part of a second study, on T cells of mothers and their children.

What was sequenced was blood. The receptors here all came from a woman aged 40-49 years in good health.

This clonotype was seen many times. The chain is built from TRBV6-4 and TRBJ2-1; 8 nucleotides match TRBD1. J was trimmed by 15 bases and V by 3 bases; bases with no gene match: 7. Germline CDR1 and CDR2: MRHNA and SNTAGT. CDR3 length: 12 residues. In nucleotides, the CDR3 is TGTGCCAGCAGTGAGAATCAGGGGGCTACGTTCTTC. Protein product: CASSENQGATFF.

This chain uses TRBV5-5 with TRBJ1-1, with unresolved D. Trimming took 1 base from V and 3 from J, leaving 16 bases between them. Germline loops: CDR1 SGHKS, CDR2 YYEKEE (reference sequence). The CDR3 is made up of 16 amino acids. The CDR3 loop is CASSLTSLKAYTEAFF. CDR3 bases: TGTGCCAGCAGCTTGACAAGTCTCAAGGCATACACTGAAGCTTTCTTT.

This clonotype was seen only a few times. The J gene is TRBJ1-5, the V gene TRBV28; 8 positions match TRBD1. Per the germline V gene, CDR1 is MDHEN and CDR2 is SYDVKM. J gave up 0 bases and V 3 bases, and 4 bases lay outside the gene matches. The CDR3 contains 16 residues. The CDR3 reads CASSFGTGFSNQPQHF. CDR3 sequence (DNA): TGTGCCAGCAGTTTTGGGACAGGTTTTAGCAATCAGCCCCAGCATTTT.

This clonotype was picked up a small number of times. One end of the junction fails to match germline, which may point to a read error. This chain links TRBV7-9 with TRBJ2-7; the match to TRBD2 covers 7 bases. The CDR3 loop spans 14 amino acids. The germline gives CDR1 SEHNR, CDR2 FQNEAQ (reference sequence). This chain's CDR3 is CASNLAAGTYEQYF. The CDR3 DNA sequence: TGTGCCAGCAACTTAGCAGCGGGAACCTACGAGCAGTACTTC.

This clonotype was recorded a few times. This chain connects TRBV7-2 to TRBJ2-7; TRBD2 is a possible D gene (7 bases). In germline, CDR1 is SGHTA, CDR2 FQGNSA. This CDR3 is built from 16 residues. V was clipped by 1 base and J by 2 bases, with 15 bases between them. The CDR3 DNA follows: TGTGCCAGCAGCTTAGGGACGGGGGGCAACACCTACGAGCAGTACTTC. This gives the protein CASSLGTGGNTYEQYF.